The rows below give T cell receptor beta chains drawn from one sample of a study of blood T cells in healthy people across ages. TCRdb re-called the 5' RACE reads with MiXCR, one entry per CDR3 protein. Counted here are 1.5 million to 2 million distinct CDR3 sequences, around 35% occurring once; the ten biggest clones make up about 10%. The sample consisted of blood. These TCRs come from a woman in her 30s in good health. Each CDR3 is given with its conserved first and last residue. Fields, in order: V gene, D gene, J gene, clone size, CDR3 DNA, CDR3 protein. A D gene is named only where the DNA matches it firmly. Clone sizes are given selectively: once, few, many, or a class where the clone is expanded.

TRBV4-2	-	TRBJ2-3	many	TGTGCCAGCAGCCAAGAGCCTAGCAGCACAGATACGCAGTATTTT	CASSQEPSSTDTQYF
TRBV20-1	-	TRBJ1-1	few	TGCAGTGCTAGAGCCACCGGACGGTCGAACACTGAAGCTTTCTTT	CSARATGRSNTEAFF
TRBV7-2	TRBD2	TRBJ2-1	-	TGTGCCAGCAGCCGAAGTAGGGGCGGGGGGGCACAACATGAGCAGTTCTTC	CASSRSRGGGAQHEQFF
TRBV5-4	-	TRBJ2-3	-	TGTGCCAGCAGCGAAGGGACGACCCGCACAGATACGCAGTATTTT	CASSEGTTRTDTQYF
TRBV20-1	-	TRBJ2-3	-	TGCAGTGCTAGAGGGTACGCGGGTAGAGATACGCAGTATTTT	CSARGYAGRDTQYF
TRBV5-1	TRBD1	TRBJ1-2	once	TGCGCCAGCAGCATCAGGGGGCTCGAGTATGGCTACACCTTC	CASSIRGLEYGYTF
TRBV20-1	TRBD2	TRBJ2-3	-	TGCAGTGTTAGACTAGCGGGGGTGGGGGATACGCAGTATTTT	CSVRLAGVGDTQYF
TRBV30	TRBD1	TRBJ2-1	-	TGTGCTTCCATCCCCGGGACAGGGATTCTCAATGAGCAGTTCTTC	CASIPGTGILNEQFF
TRBV28	-	TRBJ1-5	few	TGTGCCAGCCGGGCACCGTATAGCAATCAGCCCCAGCATTTT	CASRAPYSNQPQHF
TRBV25-1	-	TRBJ1-4	-	TGTGCCAGCAGTGAAACAGGTTCAGAAAAACTGTTTTTT	CASSETGSEKLFF
TRBV10-3	-	TRBJ2-7	-	TGTGCCATCAGTGAGGCGGGGGCAGCACCAGCCTACGAGCAGTACTTC	CAISEAGAAPAYEQYF
TRBV5-6	-	TRBJ2-5	-	TGTGCCAGCAGCTTGGAGGTTCGGGGGAAAGGGCTAGAGACCCAGTACTTC	CASSLEVRGKGLETQYF
TRBV20-1	TRBD1	TRBJ2-1	-	TGCAGTGCTAGAGAGATTGGGACAGGGGGTTTCGATGAGCAGTTCTTC	CSAREIGTGGFDEQFF
TRBV30	-	TRBJ2-7	-	TGTGCCTGGCTTTCTGATAGATCTCACGAGCAGTACTTC	CAWLSDRSHEQYF
TRBV20-1	-	TRBJ2-1	few	TGCAGTGCTAGAAGTACTAGCTACCGAGGAAATGAGCAGTTCTTC	CSARSTSYRGNEQFF
TRBV9	-	TRBJ2-3	-	TGTGCCAGCAGCGCCTCATGGGGGGCCGGGGAAGATACGCAGTATTTT	CASSASWGAGEDTQYF
TRBV6-1	-	TRBJ2-3	-	TGTGCCAGCAAGGCCGGGGGGCCGGGTACGCAGTATTTT	CASKAGGPGTQYF
TRBV7-9	-	TRBJ2-5	-	TGTGCCAGCAGCTTGGCCCCAGATCCGACCCAGTACTTC	CASSLAPDPTQYF
TRBV6-1	TRBD2	TRBJ2-1	-	TGTGCCAGCAGTCGGCCTAGCGGTTACAATGAGCAGTTCTTC	CASSRPSGYNEQFF
TRBV19	TRBD1	TRBJ2-3	few	TGTGCCAGTAGTAACAACAGGGGCCGTATAACAGATACGCAGTATTTT	CASSNNRGRITDTQYF
TRBV5-1	-	TRBJ1-2	-	TGCGCCAGCAGCCCCCGGCAGGGCCTCTTCTATGGCTACACCTTC	CASSPRQGLFYGYTF
TRBV20-1	TRBD1	TRBJ2-7	many	TGCAGTGCTAGCGATGACAGGGGGAGGGACGAGCAGTACTTC	CSASDDRGRDEQYF